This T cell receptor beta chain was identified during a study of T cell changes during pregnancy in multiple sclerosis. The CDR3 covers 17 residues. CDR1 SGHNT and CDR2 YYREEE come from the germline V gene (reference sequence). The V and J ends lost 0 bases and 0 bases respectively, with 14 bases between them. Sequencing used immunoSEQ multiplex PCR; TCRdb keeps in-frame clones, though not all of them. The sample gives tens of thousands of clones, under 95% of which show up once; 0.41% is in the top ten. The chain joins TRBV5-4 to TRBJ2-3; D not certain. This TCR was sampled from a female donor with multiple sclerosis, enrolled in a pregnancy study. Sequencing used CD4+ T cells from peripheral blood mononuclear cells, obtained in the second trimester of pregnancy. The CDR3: CASSLVGGLGSTDTQYF. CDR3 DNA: TGTGCCAGCAGCTTGGTAGGTGGGTTGGGCAGCACAGATACGCAGTATTTT.